These T cell receptor beta chains were read from a single sample in a study of blood T cell repertoires in COVID-19. Using immunoSEQ multiplex PCR, the repertoire was profiled, and TCRdb retains in-frame clones only, with some absent. The top ten hold over 7% of the sample, which has some 200,000 clones, around 81% seen once. Sequencing used peripheral blood. Source of these receptors: an older woman with acute or convalescent COVID-19. The CDR3 runs from the conserved cysteine through the conserved F or W. D genes are given only for firm matches.

v_call	d_call	j_call	cdr3_aa
TRBV5-1	-	TRBJ1-5	CASSLGYQGNQPQHF
TRBV6-5	TRBD2	TRBJ2-3	CASSYAGGHSDTQYF
TRBV15	-	TRBJ2-6	CATSESGANVLTF
TRBV24-1	TRBD1	TRBJ1-5	CATSDPKRTGRASNQPQHF
TRBV5-3	TRBD2	TRBJ2-3	CARSPSGGGLGTQYF
TRBV5-1	TRBD2	TRBJ2-7	CASSQYPGTSGGATYEQYF
TRBV18	TRBD1	TRBJ2-2	CASSPRTGSNTGELFF
TRBV5-1	-	TRBJ2-5	CASSLGQAMGETQYF
TRBV13	TRBD1	TRBJ2-1	CASSRYDRDYNEQFF
TRBV2	-	TRBJ2-5	CASSEGGARQETQYF
TRBV9	-	TRBJ2-5	CASSSRGPQETQYF
TRBV19	TRBD1	TRBJ1-6	CASKWGQGSSPLHF
TRBV9	-	TRBJ2-3	CASSATDYPTDTQYF
TRBV7-2	-	TRBJ2-2	CASSLQVNTGELFF
TRBV5-4	TRBD2	TRBJ2-2	CASSLALADTGELFF
TRBV24-1	-	TRBJ2-2	CATSEEYTGELFF
TRBV27	-	TRBJ2-2	CASSLSPGAGGELFF